What follows are 25 T cell receptor beta chains derived from one specimen sequenced in a study of CD8 T cells in ankylosing spondylitis. TCRdb reanalysed the 5' RACE reads using MiXCR and keeps one entry per CDR3 protein. The data contain 300,000 to 350,000 distinct CDR3 sequences, roughly 15% of them singletons. Material: blood, either unsorted or a sorted T cell fraction (not recorded which). The origin of the receptors is a male donor with ankylosing spondylitis or in good health (not recorded which).

The genes are TRBV7-2 and TRBJ2-3, with D maybe TRBD2 (6 bases). There are 13 residues in the CDR3. V lost 5 bases and J 1 base, leaving 7 bases between the germline ends. Looked up from germline, CDR1 is SGHTA and CDR2 is FQGNSA. CDR3 in DNA: TGTGCCAGCAGCCGCGGGGGCACAGATACGCAGTATTTT. This sequence encodes CASSRGGTDTQYF.

This clonotype was observed a handful of times. The chain carries TRBV28 and TRBJ1-6; unclear D gene. The germline V gene has CDR1 MDHEN and CDR2 SYDVKM. V lost 7 bases and J lost 10, with 14 bases in between. The CDR3 covers 13 residues. CDR3 residues: CASTRVGNSPLHF. CDR3 coding DNA: TGTGCCAGCACCCGCGTGGGCAACTCACCCCTCCACTTT.

The chain is built from TRBV5-6 and TRBJ2-3, with D unclear. This CDR3 contains 18 residues. Between the trimmed V and J ends, which lost 1 base and 0 bases, there was a span of 18 bases. The germline V gene has CDR1 SGHDT and CDR2 YYEEEE. The CDR3 reads CASSLPPDRAPSTDTQYF. The CDR3, as DNA: TGTGCCAGCAGCTTGCCACCAGACCGGGCCCCTAGCACAGATACGCAGTATTTT.

The genes are TRBV20-1 and TRBJ2-3; the D is unclear. The germline V gene has CDR1 DFQATT and CDR2 SNEGSKA (reference sequence). V lost 0 bases, J lost 1 base, and 11 bases lay in between. CDR3 length: 15 residues. CDR3 loop: CSAREGASRTDTQYF. The CDR3 bases are TGCAGTGCTAGAGAAGGAGCGAGCCGCACAGATACGCAGTATTTT.

This clonotype came up a few times. This chain joins TRBV20-1 and TRBJ2-5, with 13 bases matching TRBD2. The CDR3 has 15 residues. The germline CDR1 and CDR2 sequences are DFQATT and SNEGSKA (reference sequence). V lost 0 bases to trimming and J lost 4 bases; unmatched junction nucleotides: 2. In DNA, the CDR3 is TGCAGTGCTAGAGAACTAGCGGGGGGGGTAGAGACCCAGTACTTC. It codes for CSARELAGGVETQYF.

The chain combines TRBV29-1 with TRBJ1-1; 7 bases are a match to TRBD1. V gave up 6 bases and J gave up 1 base; unmatched junction bases: 5. Germline V gene lookup returns CDR1 SQVTM and CDR2 ANQGSEA. The length of the CDR3 is 13 residues. CDR3 DNA sequence: TGCAGCGTGACCGGGACAGCGAACACTGAAGCTTTCTTT. Translated: CSVTGTANTEAFF.

The V gene is TRBV25-1, the J gene TRBJ2-7; 8 nucleotides agree with TRBD1. With 7 bases clipped from V and 3 bases from J, the junction kept 11 bases outside the gene matches. Germline V CDR1 and CDR2: MGHDK, SYGVNS. The CDR3 is 15 residues long. CDR3 in amino acids: CASTYSGTGLYEQYF. The CDR3 region has the DNA TGTGCCAGCACCTATTCCGGGACAGGACTCTACGAGCAGTACTTC.

The genes are TRBV2 and TRBJ1-2, with D hard to call. In germline, CDR1 is SNHLY, CDR2 FYNNEI. Trimming removed 8 bases from V and 4 bases from J, with 17 bases in between. CDR3 size: 14 residues. CDR3 region: CASSAGRGTYGYTF. CDR3 bases: TGTGCCAGCTCAGCTGGTAGAGGCACCTATGGCTACACCTTC. Drawing the rest from reference TRBV2 and TRBJ1-2, the complete variable domain is EPEVTQTPSHQVTQMGQEVILRCVPISNHLYFYWYRQILGQKVEFLVSFYNNEISEKSEIFDDQFSVERPDGSNFTLKIRSTKLEDSAMYFCASSAGRGTYGYTFGSGTRLTVV.

The chain uses TRBV20-1 and TRBJ2-5; 7 bases agree with TRBD2. This CDR3 is built from 19 residues. Germline assignment: CDR1 DFQATT and CDR2 SNEGSKA (reference sequence). The V segment lost 0 bases and the J segment 5 bases; nucleotides outside the gene matches: 21. Written as DNA, the CDR3 is TGCAGTGCTAGAGACTCCTCCGAAGTAGCGGGCCCCTGGGGGGAGACCCAGTACTTC. Amino acids: CSARDSSEVAGPWGETQYF.

This clonotype was seen many times. This chain connects TRBV12-3 or TRBV12-4 to TRBJ2-5, with D possibly being TRBD2 (5 bases). The V gene lost 4 bases and the J gene lost 5 bases, with 14 bases spanning the gap. The CDR3 loop spans 14 amino acids. CDR3 coding DNA: TGTGCCAGCAGTTCCTCTAGGAGCGGCGAGACCCAGTACTTC. Residues: CASSSSRSGETQYF.

This clonotype was detected a few times. The rearrangement uses TRBV12-3 or TRBV12-4 and TRBJ2-3; TRBD2 aligns across 7 bases. The CDR3 loop spans 14 amino acids. V shed 7 bases, J shed 9 bases, and the junction held 13 bases outside the gene matches. For the CDR3, the DNA is TGTGCCAGCACCGGGTATCTGGGAGGGGTGACGCAGTATTTT. This gives the protein CASTGYLGGVTQYF.

This clonotype came up a few times. The rearrangement links TRBV6-5 to TRBJ2-7, with D perhaps TRBD2 (5 bases). V was pared by 11 bases and J by 6 bases, with 14 bases between. This CDR3 region has 11 residues. The V gene's germline CDR1 is MNHEY and CDR2 SVGAGI. CDR3 coding DNA: TGTGCCGCCGGGAAAGGTTCCGAGCAGTACTTC. Translating it yields CAAGKGSEQYF.

This sequence joins TRBV5-1 and TRBJ2-3; 9 bases fit TRBD2. Looked up from germline, CDR1 is SGHRS and CDR2 is YFSETQ. J lost 0 bases, V lost 4 bases, and 6 bases had no gene match. This CDR3 contains 16 residues. Here the CDR3 DNA reads TGCGCCAGCAGCCCCGCACTAGCGGGTAGCACAGATACGCAGTATTTT. Translation: CASSPALAGSTDTQYF. The full variable domain, with the rest looked up from reference TRBV5-1 and TRBJ2-3, is KAGVTQTPRYLIKTRGQQVTLSCSPISGHRSVSWYQQTPGQGLQFLFEYFSETQRNKGNFPGRFSGRQFSNSRSEMNVSTLELGDSALYLCASSPALAGSTDTQYFGPGTRLTVL.

This clonotype turned up a few times. The CDR3 protein is CASSAHSGTGNIQYF. The CDR3, as DNA: TGTGCCAGCAGCGCCCATAGCGGGACCGGGAACATTCAGTACTTC. This chain joins TRBV9 and TRBJ2-4, with TRBD2 matching over 8 bases. Germline CDR1 and CDR2: SGDLS and YYNGEE. The CDR3 is made up of 15 amino acids. The trim removed 3 bases at V and 7 bases at J, leaving 9 bases unmatched.

V gene TRBV3-1 combines with J gene TRBJ2-1; 10 nucleotides line up with TRBD2. J gave up 7 bases and V 0 bases, and 6 bases lay outside the gene matches. The CDR3 is 16 residues long. Germline CDR1 and CDR2: LGHDT and YNNKEL (reference sequence). CDR3 amino acids: CASSQELAGGLNEQFF. The CDR3 DNA is TGTGCCAGCAGCCAAGAATTAGCGGGAGGCCTAAATGAGCAGTTCTTC.

This clonotype was counted at least ten times. This sequence joins TRBV25-1 and TRBJ1-1; D unclear. V lost 5 bases to trimming and J lost 6 bases, with 19 bases between them. CDR1 and CDR2 from the germline V gene are MGHDK and SYGVNS. There are 15 residues in the CDR3. CDR3 sequence: CASSPRTAAGAEAFF. The CDR3 nucleotides read TGTGCCAGCAGTCCCCGGACGGCCGCGGGTGCTGAAGCTTTCTTT.

This clonotype was picked up many times. This chain joins TRBV7-9 and TRBJ2-5, with 7 nucleotides matching TRBD1. Germline CDR1 reads SEHNR; CDR2 reads FQNEAQ (reference sequence). V shed 5 bases and J 2 bases; nucleotides not matched to a gene: 5. The length of the CDR3 is 14 residues. The CDR3 DNA sequence: TGTGCCAGCAGCGCCGGGACAGCACAAGAGACCCAGTACTTC. It yields the protein CASSAGTAQETQYF.

This clonotype was recorded at least ten times. The rearrangement uses TRBV19 and TRBJ1-2; D unclear. Germline CDR1 and CDR2: LNHDA and SQIVND (reference sequence). This CDR3 is built from 15 residues. Trimming removed 5 bases at V and 0 bases at J, with 13 bases between. The CDR3 spells CASSPTTRPNYGYTF. The CDR3 DNA follows: TGTGCCAGTAGTCCGACCACACGACCTAACTATGGCTACACCTTC.

This clonotype was detected only a few times. The junction departs from the called germline gene at one end, perhaps through a read error. This chain connects TRBV7-2 to TRBJ2-7; no reliable D call. CDR1 is SGHTA and CDR2 is FQGNSA in the germline V gene. The CDR3 spans 12 residues. The CDR3 nucleotides read TGCGCCAGCAGCTTGGGAAGGTACGAGCAGTACTTC. Amino acid sequence: CASSLGRYEQYF.

This clonotype was detected only a few times. The chain couples TRBV12-3 or TRBV12-4 to TRBJ1-5, with D possibly TRBD1 on 5 matching bases. The CDR3 extends over 13 amino acids. V lost 10 bases, J lost 7 bases, and 17 bases lay in between. CDR3 sequence reads: CATSRDEGQPQHF. The CDR3 DNA reads TGTGCCACCAGCAGGGACGAAGGACAGCCCCAGCATTTT.

This sequence joins TRBV3-1 and TRBJ2-1; tentative D call: TRBD2 (5 bases). Germline loops: CDR1 LGHDT, CDR2 YNNKEL (reference sequence). Trimming removed 1 base at V and 12 bases at J, with 13 bases between. The CDR3 contains 13 residues. Written as DNA, the CDR3 is TGTGCCAGCAGCCAAGGAGGTTCGGGATCGCAGTTCTTC. Its protein is CASSQGGSGSQFF.

This clonotype was observed a handful of times. The J gene is TRBJ1-5, the V gene TRBV28; 9 positions match TRBD1. Per the germline V gene, CDR1 is MDHEN and CDR2 is SYDVKM. The CDR3 extends over 17 amino acids. V was pared by 6 bases and J by 1 base, with 10 bases of the junction left unmatched. Written as DNA, the CDR3 is TGTGCCAGCAGGAGAGGGACAGGGATGAGGAGCAATCAGCCCCAGCATTTT. Translated: CASRRGTGMRSNQPQHF.

This clonotype was seen more than once but under ten times. The chain combines TRBV7-8 with TRBJ2-3, with 7 bases aligning to TRBD2. There are 15 residues in the CDR3. With V trimmed by 5 bases and J by 2 bases, 7 bases remained unmatched. CDR1 and CDR2 (germline): SGHVS, FQNEAQ. DNA of the CDR3: TGTGCCAGCAGCCCGAGGACTAGGGCCACAGATACGCAGTATTTT. Its protein product is CASSPRTRATDTQYF.

This clonotype has just a few counts. This chain joins TRBV7-8 and TRBJ1-6, with no clear D. The V gene lost 3 bases and the J gene lost 1 base, with 10 bases spanning the gap. Germline CDR1 SGHVS, CDR2 FQNEAQ. The length of the CDR3 is 16 residues. CDR3 in amino acids: CASSFAAQSYNSPLHF. CDR3 DNA sequence: TGTGCCAGCAGCTTTGCGGCACAGTCCTATAATTCACCCCTCCACTTT.

A few counts support this clonotype. The V and J genes are TRBV20-1 and TRBJ1-1; D gene ambiguous. The CDR3 runs 11 residues. Germline loops: CDR1 DFQATT, CDR2 SNEGSKA (reference sequence). With 5 bases removed from V and 5 bases from J, the gap between germline ends came to 9 bases. The CDR3 DNA reads as TGCAGTGCTCCTCTCCTTACTGAAGCTTTCTTT. This codes for CSAPLLTEAFF.